These T cell receptor beta chains were read from a single sample in a study of human T cells and chemical hapten exposure. Each CDR3 protein gets one entry after TCRdb re-called the RACE reads with MiXCR. The profile shows some 50,000 distinct CDR3 sequences, 4% to 4.5% of them singletons. The sample consisted of whole blood. These receptors were collected from a human donor in good health. Some clones in this sample may be carry-over from other donors' samples. CDR3s include the opening cysteine and the closing phenylalanine or tryptophan. A D gene is named only where the DNA matches it firmly. Not all rows give a size; the values are once, few, many and, for expanded clones, a class.

D gene	V gene	J gene	clone size	CDR3 DNA	CDR3 protein
TRBD1	TRBV13	TRBJ2-7	many	TGTGCCAGCAGCCTGGGACCCGGGACAGGGGCGATCGAGCAGTACTTC	CASSLGPGTGAIEQYF
-	TRBV5-5	TRBJ2-3	many	TGTGCCAGCAGCCCTTGGGGGCGGCCGAGCACAGATACGCAGTATTTT	CASSPWGRPSTDTQYF
-	TRBV5-1	TRBJ1-5	many	TGCGCCAGCAGCTTGGTCCCGGATACAAATCAGCCCCAGCATTTT	CASSLVPDTNQPQHF
-	TRBV7-9	TRBJ1-2	many	TGTGCCAGCAGCTTTGGGGACGTAAAGGTGGGCTATGGCTACACCTTC	CASSFGDVKVGYGYTF
-	TRBV3-1	TRBJ1-3	-	TGTGCCAGCAGCCAAAAGGGGGCTGGAAACACCATATATTTT	CASSQKGAGNTIYF
TRBD1	TRBV27	TRBJ2-7	few	TGTGCCAGCAGTTTACTTTCGGGACAGTCCTACGAGCAGTACTTC	CASSLLSGQSYEQYF
-	TRBV4-1	TRBJ2-7	few	TGCGCCAGCAGCAACTTGGGCCTAGCGAGCTCCTACGAGCAGTACTTC	CASSNLGLASSYEQYF
TRBD1	TRBV27	TRBJ1-2	many	TGTGCCAGCAGTTTAATTAGACAGGGGGCATCATGGGCTAACTATGGCTACACCTTC	CASSLIRQGASWANYGYTF
-	TRBV4-1	TRBJ2-5	few	TGCGCCAGCAGCCGCTCAGAATTGGAGACCCAGTACTTC	CASSRSELETQYF
-	TRBV6-6	TRBJ2-1	many	TGTGCCAGCAGTATGACCCCGGAGGGGAATGAGCAGTTCTTC	CASSMTPEGNEQFF
-	TRBV7-3	TRBJ1-5	many	TGTGCCAGCAGCTTAGGGGCCAATCAGCCCCAGCATTTT	CASSLGANQPQHF
-	TRBV12-3/TRBV12-4	TRBJ2-7	many	TGTGCTCAGCGGGCCCCGTACTACGAGCAGTACTTC	CAQRAPYYEQYF
-	TRBV14	TRBJ1-4	many	TGTGCCAGCAGCCAAGAGCGGGAGTCCAATCTGTTTTTT	CASSQERESNLFF
TRBD2	TRBV30	TRBJ2-6	many	TGCCCGAACCGACTAGCGGGAGCTGTCGGGGCCAACGTCCTGACTTTC	CPNRLAGAVGANVLTF
-	TRBV18	TRBJ1-1	many	TGTGCCAGCTCACCAGTTGGCTGGCGGCGGAACACTGAAGCTTTCTTT	CASSPVGWRRNTEAFF
-	TRBV7-8	TRBJ1-1	many	TGTGCCAGCAGCTTATCACTGAACACTGAAGCTTTCTTT	CASSLSLNTEAFF
TRBD1	TRBV20-1	TRBJ1-5	many	TGCAGTGCTAGCCCGCGACAGGGGATTAATCAGCCCCAGCATTTT	CSASPRQGINQPQHF
-	TRBV7-6	TRBJ2-7	-	TGTGCCAGCAGCTTAGGAGTGGGAGAGGCCTACGAGCAGTACTTC	CASSLGVGEAYEQYF
-	TRBV5-1	TRBJ1-4	-	TGCGCCAGCGGTATGGGGGGGTCAACTAATGAAAAACTGTTTTTT	CASGMGGSTNEKLFF
TRBD1	TRBV9	TRBJ1-1	many	TGTGCCAGCAGCGTACAGGGGGACACTGAAGCTTTCTTT	CASSVQGDTEAFF
-	TRBV6-1	TRBJ2-7	many	TGTGCCAGCAGTGCCCAGCACTCCTACGAGCAGTACTTC	CASSAQHSYEQYF
-	TRBV7-3	TRBJ2-1	many	TGTGCCAGCAGCTTGAGGCCAGGGAGCCATGAGCAGTTCTTC	CASSLRPGSHEQFF
TRBD1	TRBV7-9	TRBJ1-4	-	TGTGCCAGCAGCTTAGGCGGACAGGGGGTGTCGCGTGAAAAACTGTTTTTT	CASSLGGQGVSREKLFF
-	TRBV29-1	TRBJ1-1	many	TGCAGCGTTGAAGTTGGCGGCACTGAAGCTTTCTTT	CSVEVGGTEAFF
-	TRBV11-1	TRBJ2-4	many	TGTGCCAGCAACTTAGGTTGGAATTCAGGGGCGGCCAAAAACATTCAGTACTTC	CASNLGWNSGAAKNIQYF
TRBD1	TRBV28	TRBJ1-5	-	TGTGCCAGCAGTCTCCGGACAGGCTCCACCAGCCAGCCCCAGCATTTT	CASSLRTGSTSQPQHF
TRBD2	TRBV12-3/TRBV12-4	TRBJ2-1	many	TGTGCCAGCACCCGAGAGGCGGGAGGATACAATGAGCAGTTCTTC	CASTREAGGYNEQFF
TRBD2	TRBV3-1	TRBJ2-3	few	TGTGCCAGCAGCCAAGGGATTAGCGGGAGGGGCCAGAGGGGGGATCTCACAGATACGCAGTATTTT	CASSQGISGRGQRGDLTDTQYF
-	TRBV5-6	TRBJ1-1	few	TGTGCCAGCAGCCCGAGGACCCTTAGTGTTGAAGCTTTCTTT	CASSPRTLSVEAFF
TRBD2	TRBV29-1	TRBJ2-7	few	TGCAGCGTTGGGACTAGTTACGAGCAGTACTTC	CSVGTSYEQYF
-	TRBV18	TRBJ2-7	-	TGTGCCAGCTCACCCTTAGGACGCACCTACGAGCAGTACTTC	CASSPLGRTYEQYF
TRBD1	TRBV7-2	TRBJ1-5	few	TGTGCCAGCAGCACTAGACAGGGGAATCAGCCCCAGCATTTT	CASSTRQGNQPQHF
-	TRBV10-1	TRBJ2-3	few	TGCGCCAGCAGTGAGGGAGGACTAATGGCAGATACGCAGTATTTT	CASSEGGLMADTQYF
TRBD1	TRBV28	TRBJ1-3	many	TGTGCCAGCAGTTTACCCAGAACCAGGGGGCTTAGAAACACCATATATTTT	CASSLPRTRGLRNTIYF
-	TRBV18	TRBJ1-5	few	TGTGCCAGCTCACCCCCGGGGGGCAATCAGCCCCAGCATTTT	CASSPPGGNQPQHF
-	TRBV7-9	TRBJ2-7	many	TGTGCCAGCAGCTTAAATCCTAGCAGGGAGCAGTACTTC	CASSLNPSREQYF
-	TRBV7-2	TRBJ1-5	few	TGTGCCAGCAGCTTACAACGCACAGGGAATCAGCCCCAGCATTTT	CASSLQRTGNQPQHF
-	TRBV3-1	TRBJ2-7	many	TGTGCCAGCCGGGACTCAACCTACGAGCAGTACTTC	CASRDSTYEQYF
-	TRBV28	TRBJ2-1	many	TGTGCCAGCAGGCCCCTGTCGGGCGGAGGACGGTACAATGAGCAGTTCTTC	CASRPLSGGGRYNEQFF
-	TRBV28	TRBJ1-6	many	TGTGCCAGCAGTTTATGGGGGGCTACCGGGGACACCGATAATTCACCCCTCCACTTT	CASSLWGATGDTDNSPLHF
-	TRBV29-1	TRBJ2-1	-	TGCAGCGTTGAAGACTTTTACAATGAGCAGTTCTTC	CSVEDFYNEQFF
-	TRBV28	TRBJ1-5	many	TGTGCCAGCAGTTTAGCGGGAGGTAGCAATCAGCCCCAGCATTTT	CASSLAGGSNQPQHF
-	TRBV20-1	TRBJ1-2	many	TGCAGTGCTAGAGATGGGAGTGGCTACACCTTC	CSARDGSGYTF
-	TRBV12-5	TRBJ1-2	-	TGTGCTAGTGGTTTGACGGGAGGCTATGGCTACAACTTC	CASGLTGGYGYNF
TRBD2	TRBV4-1	TRBJ2-5	medium-sized	TGCGCCAGCAGCCAAGAATCTAGCGGGAGGGCCGATCGTCTGAAGACCCAGTACTTC	CASSQESSGRADRLKTQYF
TRBD2	TRBV18	TRBJ2-7	many	TGTGCCAGCTATTTCGCGGGAGCGGGAGTTGACGAGCAGTACTTC	CASYFAGAGVDEQYF
TRBD2	TRBV24-1	TRBJ2-3	-	TGTGCCACCAGTGCCGTCACCCCCGGGACTAGCGGGCTTTGGACAGATACGCAGTATTTT	CATSAVTPGTSGLWTDTQYF
TRBD2	TRBV15	TRBJ2-2	few	TGTGCCACCAGCGGGATAGCGGGAGGTGCCGGGGAGCTGTTTTTT	CATSGIAGGAGELFF
-	TRBV29-1	TRBJ2-7	few	TGCAGCGTAGCGGGTTCCGCCTACGAGCAGTACTTC	CSVAGSAYEQYF
TRBD1	TRBV24-1	TRBJ2-1	many	TGTGCCACCAGTACCTGGACAGGGGGCGCGATGAATGAGCAGTTCTTC	CATSTWTGGAMNEQFF
-	TRBV6-1	TRBJ1-3	-	TGTGCCAGCAAAATGAACACCATATATTTT	CASKMNTIYF
-	TRBV2	TRBJ2-2	-	TGTGCCAGTACCCGGGAATTGAACACCGGGGAGCTGTTTTTT	CASTRELNTGELFF
TRBD1	TRBV27	TRBJ1-1	many	TGTGCCAGCAGTTTGCGGACAGGAGGAAACACTGAAGCTTTCTTT	CASSLRTGGNTEAFF
TRBD1	TRBV6-5	TRBJ1-2	few	TGTGCCAGCAGTACAGACTCAGGGGGGAGAGGCTACACCTTC	CASSTDSGGRGYTF